The 17 T cell receptor beta chains reported below all come from one sample, sequenced in a study of response to subunit inactivated influenza vaccine (dated by TCRdb to the late 2010s). Library method: RT-PCR. This sample was sequenced with an Illumina HiSeq 2500. The public reads were run again by TCRdb, first through fastp at Q25 and then through MiXCR, and only productive beta chains were kept. Duplicate CDR3 protein sequences are folded into a single record with the most common DNA and genes. The sample contains about 240,000 distinct CDR3 sequences, roughly an eighth of them found a single time. More than 7% of the sample lies in the top ten. Sequences were derived from non-naive T cells sorted from PBMCs, sampled 14 days before vaccination. The cell subset or site label on this specimen signifies: memory T cell fraction. These receptors were taken from a man between 45 and 60 years old who received an inactivated influenza vaccine. Donor details come from another sample of the same person, matched by shared clones.

This chain joins TRBV4-2 and TRBJ2-5; D gene uncertain. V was clipped by 4 bases and J by 3 bases, with 15 bases between them. The CDR3 is 15 amino acids. Germline CDR1 and CDR2: LGHNA and YNFKEQ. This CDR3 is CASSPQNGVEETQYF. The CDR3 coding sequence is TGTGCCAGCAGCCCCCAAAACGGCGTTGAAGAGACCCAGTACTTC.

This clonotype was recorded many times. This chain links TRBV5-1 with TRBJ2-7; TRBD2 might be the D (7 bases). V lost 4 bases to trimming and J lost 2 bases, with 16 bases between them. Looked up from germline, CDR1 is SGHRS and CDR2 is YFSETQ. This CDR3 region has 15 residues. The CDR3 sequence: CASSRGGEPTYEQYF. CDR3 sequence (DNA): TGCGCCAGCAGCAGAGGGGGGGAGCCAACCTACGAGCAGTACTTC. The full variable domain, completed using reference TRBV5-1 and TRBJ2-7, is KAGVTQTPRYLIKTRGQQVTLSCSPISGHRSVSWYQQTPGQGLQFLFEYFSETQRNKGNFPGRFSGRQFSNSRSEMNVSTLELGDSALYLCASSRGGEPTYEQYFGPGTRLTVT.

This clonotype was found many times. The gene calls are TRBV4-2 and TRBJ1-6; D uncertain. Germline V lookup: CDR1 LGHNA, CDR2 YNFKEQ. V was shortened by 0 bases and J by 9 bases, with 6 bases between the two germline ends. The CDR3 runs 13 residues. The CDR3 nucleotides are TGTGCCAGCAGCCAAGAAGGTGGTTCACCCCTCCACTTT. This codes for CASSQEGGSPLHF.

This clonotype was found a few times. The chain joins TRBV6-5 to TRBJ2-7; D remains unclear. This CDR3 contains 13 residues. The V gene lost 8 bases and the J gene lost 0 bases, with 11 bases spanning the gap. Germline loops: CDR1 MNHEY, CDR2 SVGAGI. The CDR3 nucleotides are TGTGCCAGCGTTGGTACAGCCTCCTACGAGCAGTACTTC. This encodes CASVGTASYEQYF.

This clonotype showed up just a few times. This rearrangement joins TRBV5-1 to TRBJ2-3; 9 nucleotides agree with TRBD2. The length of the CDR3 is 16 residues. In germline, CDR1 is SGHRS, CDR2 YFSETQ. Germline trimming cut 5 bases from V and 0 bases from J; bases unmatched to any gene: 7. The DNA of the CDR3 is TGCGCCAGCAGTCTGACTAGCGGTGCGAGCACAGATACGCAGTATTTT. Its translation is CASSLTSGASTDTQYF.

Many counts were recorded for this clonotype. The chain carries TRBV11-2 and TRBJ2-3; D possibly uses TRBD1 or TRBD2 (6 bases each). Trimming took off 5 bases at V and 0 bases at J, with 21 bases between the two ends. Per the germline V gene, CDR1 is SGHAT and CDR2 is FQNNGV. The CDR3 runs to 18 residues. This CDR3 is CASSLFRGLAGSTDTQYF. In DNA, the CDR3 is TGTGCCAGCAGCCTGTTCCGGGGGCTAGCCGGGAGCACAGATACGCAGTATTTT.

The chain links TRBV20-1 to TRBJ2-3; D gene uncertain. CDR1 and CDR2 (germline): DFQATT, SNEGSKA (reference sequence). The V gene lost 6 bases and the J gene lost 4 bases, with 20 bases spanning the gap. The length of the CDR3 is 15 residues. The CDR3 spells CSATKGALSADTQYF. The CDR3 region has the DNA TGCAGTGCCACAAAAGGAGCTCTCTCTGCAGATACGCAGTATTTT.

Only a few counts were recorded for this clonotype. The genes are TRBV20-1 and TRBJ2-4, with D maybe TRBD1 (6 bases). The ends were cut back, 4 bases at V and 5 bases at J, with 15 bases in the middle. The CDR3 contains 14 residues. The V gene's germline CDR1 is DFQATT and CDR2 SNEGSKA (reference sequence). CDR3 coding DNA: TGCAGTGCTAACGATAGGGGGTCCCAAAACATTCAGTACTTC. Translated, it gives CSANDRGSQNIQYF.

This clonotype was recorded a few times. This chain joins TRBV9 and TRBJ2-1; TRBD2 matches at 13 bases. Germline V gene sequence: CDR1 SGDLS, CDR2 YYNGEE. This CDR3 comprises 18 residues. J was trimmed by 7 bases and V by 0 bases; bases with no gene match: 10. CDR3 in DNA: TGTGCCAGCAGCGTAGTGGCACTAGCGGGAGGGTCTCGAAATGAGCAGTTCTTC. This encodes CASSVVALAGGSRNEQFF.

The table lists this clonotype with a few counts. The V and J genes are TRBV20-1 and TRBJ2-1; 7 bases are shared with TRBD2. This CDR3 comprises 15 residues. Germline V gene data show CDR1 as DFQATT and CDR2 as SNEGSKA (reference sequence). V shed 2 bases and J 7 bases; nucleotides not matched to a gene: 11. CDR3 nucleotide sequence: TGCAGTGCTAGAACCGCTAGCGGTCACAGTAATGAGCAGTTCTTC. This translates into CSARTASGHSNEQFF.

This chain connects TRBV3-1 to TRBJ2-1; TRBD2 matches 9 bases. CDR3 size: 15 residues. V shed 3 bases, J shed 4 bases, and the junction held 4 bases outside the gene matches. Germline CDR1 and CDR2: LGHDT and YNNKEL (reference sequence). The CDR3 loop reads CASSQSGRKYNEQFF. Written as DNA, the CDR3 is TGTGCCAGCAGCCAGAGCGGGAGGAAGTACAATGAGCAGTTCTTC.

Ten or more counts support this clonotype. The J gene is TRBJ1-2, the V gene TRBV2, with TRBD1 identical over 10 bases. After removal of 6 bases from V and 6 bases from J, the junction contained 4 bases not matched to a gene. This CDR3 has 13 residues. CDR1 and CDR2 (germline): SNHLY, FYNNEI. In nucleotides, the CDR3 is TGTGCCAGCAGCCGGGACAGGGGTGATGGCTACACCTTC. It encodes CASSRDRGDGYTF. The variable domain in full, with the rest retrieved from reference TRBV2 and TRBJ1-2, is EPEVTQTPSHQVTQMGQEVILRCVPISNHLYFYWYRQILGQKVEFLVSFYNNEISEKSEIFDDQFSVERPDGSNFTLKIRSTKLEDSAMYFCASSRDRGDGYTFGSGTRLTVV.

This clonotype has a handful of counts. This chain uses TRBV5-6 with TRBJ2-5; tentative D call: TRBD1 (6 bases). Trimming removed 3 bases at V and 1 base at J, with 16 bases between. Germline loops: CDR1 SGHDT, CDR2 YYEEEE. CDR3 length: 16 amino acids. DNA of the CDR3: TGTGCCAGCAGCTGGGGGCGGACAGTTTCCCAAGAGACCCAGTACTTC. It yields the protein CASSWGRTVSQETQYF.

The genes are TRBV20-1 and TRBJ2-1; 11 bases are shared with TRBD2. The CDR3 extends over 18 amino acids. The V segment lost 1 base and the J segment 6 bases; nucleotides outside the gene matches: 14. Per the germline V gene, CDR1 is DFQATT and CDR2 is SNEGSKA (reference sequence). The CDR3 here is CSARAIRTGLAASNEQFF. CDR3 bases: TGCAGTGCTAGAGCCATCCGCACGGGACTAGCGGCTAGCAATGAGCAGTTCTTC.

Turning to this clonotype: A much more abundant neighbour one base away suggests this may be a read error. The chain links TRBV7-6 to TRBJ2-7, with a possible D match to TRBD1 (5 bases). Germline V gene lookup returns CDR1 SGHVS and CDR2 FNYEAQ. The CDR3 totals 12 residues. The CDR3 DNA reads TGTGCCAGCAGCCCAGGGTCTTACGAGCAGTGCTTC. Its translation: CASSPGSYEQCF.

The genes are TRBV5-1 and TRBJ2-2; D may be TRBD1 (5 bases). This CDR3 contains 14 residues. CDR1 and CDR2 from the germline V gene are SGHRS and YFSETQ. V lost 4 bases to trimming and J lost 5 bases, with 12 bases between them. The CDR3 is CASSQQDLTGELFF. CDR3 DNA: TGCGCCAGCAGCCAACAGGACCTTACCGGGGAGCTGTTTTTT.

Only a few counts were recorded for this clonotype. The CDR3 nucleotides are TGTGCCAGCCTGGGACAGACGTATGAAAAACTGTTTTTT. This translates into CASLGQTYEKLFF. The rearrangement joins TRBV28 to TRBJ1-4, with 7 positions matching TRBD1. CDR1 is MDHEN and CDR2 is SYDVKM in the germline V gene. The CDR3 consists of 13 residues. J lost 6 bases, V lost 8 bases, and 6 bases had no gene match.